Listed here is a single T cell receptor (beta chain). Its antigen is as yet unknown. TCR beta libraries were built with iRepertoire HTBI primers and Arm-PCR of CDR3 regions. Authors' processing steps: Samples collectively showed 62 TRBV and roughly 15 TRBJ segments. TCRdb independently ran MiXCR on the multiplex PCR reads; one entry per CDR3 protein. These V and J calls are TCRdb output, not the study's own analysis. The table shows around 510,000 distinct CDR3 sequences, with less than 25% occurring only once. Deletions cut 5 bases from V and 1 base from J, with 6 bases between. The CDR3 is 13 residues long. Germline V gene lookup returns CDR1 SGHVS and CDR2 FQNEAQ. Sample time point: persistent/refractory GD, antithyroid drugs over 5 years with positive TRAb. From PBMCs, RNA was extracted and then used to make the TCR library. Per American Thyroid Association guidelines, Graves' disease was diagnosed.

These data come from a study of regulatory T cells in long-lasting Graves disease. Notes on the study in general: Persistent disease samples used TRBV28, TRBJ1-2 and TRBJ2-5 preferentially. The analysis examined peripheral blood only and excluded thyroid tissue.

The input for sequencing was peripheral blood mononuclear cells (PBMCs), taken when the disease was refractory, from a patient treated with antithyroid drugs. The receptor's source is a female donor with Graves disease. V and J are TRBV7-8 and TRBJ2-1; D remains unclear. For the CDR3, the DNA is TGTGCCAGCAGCCCAGCGTCCTACAATGAGCAGTTCTTC. The encoded protein is CASSPASYNEQFF.